The T cell receptor beta chain described here comes from a study of control samples from healthy donors and cancer patients. TCRdb's copy holds only in-frame clones and misses some; the assay was immunoSEQ multiplex PCR. Among roughly 450,000 clones listed, around nine tenths were seen once. Unmatched junction bases numbered 7, after V lost 5 bases and J lost 1 base. The CDR3 sequence is 16 residues long. CDR1 and CDR2 from the germline V gene are SGHDN and FVKESK. This receptor was identified in a man between 35 and 55 years old with head and neck cancer. What was sequenced was PBMCs. J is TRBJ1-3 and V is TRBV14, with 8 nucleotides matching TRBD1. CDR3 DNA sequence: TGTGCCAGCAGCGTGGGGACAGGACCATCTGGAAACACCATATATTTT. Translated: CASSVGTGPSGNTIYF.